The 31 T cell receptor beta chains below come from one sample, sequenced in a study of regulatory T cells in long-lasting Graves disease. Time point denoted: newly diagnosed GD, antithyroid drugs for less than 3 months. PBMC RNA served as the TCR library source. Construction of the TCR beta libraries employed iRepertoire HTBI primers in conjunction with Arm-PCR of CDR3 regions. Each CDR3 protein is one row after TCRdb ran MiXCR on the multiplex PCR reads. The table lists 400,000 to 450,000 distinct CDR3 sequences, less than 20% of them singletons, with about 10% in the top ten. This same sample was also part of a study on T cells in Graves' hyperthyroidism and ophthalmopathy.

The material was peripheral blood mononuclear cells (PBMCs), obtained at new diagnosis, from a patient treated with antithyroid drugs. Receptors originate from a woman in her thirties with Graves disease.

This clonotype was seen ten or more times. The chain is built from TRBV6-1 and TRBJ2-1, with no clear D. From germline, CDR1 is MNHNS and CDR2 SASEGT. V shed 6 bases and J shed 9 bases, with 21 bases lying between them. The CDR3 sequence is 15 residues long. CDR3 sequence reads: CASSALALGVGEQFF. In DNA form, the CDR3 reads TGTGCCAGCAGCGCCCTGGCTCTTGGGGTAGGTGAGCAGTTCTTC.

The chain links TRBV20-1 to TRBJ2-7; possibly TRBD1 for D (5 bases). The germline CDR1 and CDR2 sequences are DFQATT and SNEGSKA (reference sequence). Trimming removed 5 bases at V and 4 bases at J, with 9 bases between. The CDR3 contains 11 residues. The CDR3 coding sequence is TGCAGTGCTCAGGACAAGTACGAGCAGTACTTC. This gives the protein CSAQDKYEQYF.

V gene TRBV5-5 combines with J gene TRBJ2-7, with 9 positions matching TRBD1. J was trimmed by 1 base and V by 0 bases; bases with no gene match: 5. This CDR3 comprises 16 residues. Germline V gene sequence: CDR1 SGHKS, CDR2 YYEKEE (reference sequence). CDR3 sequence reads: CASSLATGGGSYEQYF. CDR3 coding DNA: TGTGCCAGCAGCTTGGCGACAGGGGGAGGTTCCTACGAGCAGTACTTC.

This clonotype has at least ten counts. This chain joins TRBV7-9 and TRBJ1-1; no firm D call. There are 13 residues in the CDR3. CDR1 SEHNR and CDR2 FQNEAQ come from the germline V gene (reference sequence). V was shortened by 3 bases and J by 4 bases, with 9 bases between the two germline ends. The CDR3 DNA sequence: TGTGCCAGCAGCTTCGATTCGTCCACTGAAGCTTTCTTT. It encodes CASSFDSSTEAFF.

V is TRBV5-1 and J is TRBJ2-1; 9 nucleotides match TRBD2. V dropped 4 bases and J dropped 8; count of bases not matched to a gene: 19. Germline V lookup: CDR1 SGHRS, CDR2 YFSETQ. The CDR3 has 18 amino acids. CDR3 nucleotide sequence: TGCGCCAGCAGCGACGTTTCAGCGGGAGGCCCAGAAGGTGATGAGCAGTTCTTC. Encoded protein: CASSDVSAGGPEGDEQFF. Using reference TRBV5-1 and TRBJ2-1 for the parts outside the CDR3, the full variable domain is KAGVTQTPRYLIKTRGQQVTLSCSPISGHRSVSWYQQTPGQGLQFLFEYFSETQRNKGNFPGRFSGRQFSNSRSEMNVSTLELGDSALYLCASSDVSAGGPEGDEQFFGPGTRLTVL.

This clonotype has at least ten counts. The chain combines TRBV2 with TRBJ1-4; 10 bases are shared with TRBD1. Germline trimming cut 6 bases from V and 2 bases from J; bases unmatched to any gene: 6. Germline values: CDR1 SNHLY, CDR2 FYNNEI. CDR3 size: 16 residues. CDR3 nucleotide sequence: TGTGCCAGCAGGAGACAGGGGGCGGGCACTAATGAAAAACTGTTTTTT. Protein product: CASRRQGAGTNEKLFF.

With respect to this clonotype: This sequence is one base from a far larger clone and is likely a read error. The chain recombines TRBV28 with TRBJ2-7; D is perhaps TRBD2 (5 bases). CDR1 is MDHEN, CDR2 SYDVKM, per germline. V was clipped by 5 bases and J by 3 bases, with 14 bases between them. This CDR3 contains 14 residues. CDR3: CASSPAERVYEQYF. CDR3 DNA: TGTGCCAGCAGTCCAGCGGAGAGGGTCTACGAGCAGTACTTC.

This clonotype was counted at least ten times. The chain recombines TRBV11-2 with TRBJ1-5, with unresolved D. The CDR3 has 15 residues. Germline assignment: CDR1 SGHAT and CDR2 FQNNGV. Trimming took 1 base from V and 1 from J, leaving 8 bases between them. The CDR3 protein is CASSLGQPSNQPQHF. CDR3 DNA sequence: TGTGCCAGCAGCTTAGGCCAGCCAAGCAATCAGCCCCAGCATTTT.

The table lists this clonotype with many counts. The chain recombines TRBV3-1 with TRBJ2-5, with 9 nucleotides matching TRBD1. V shed 1 base and J 7 bases; nucleotides not matched to a gene: 10. The CDR3 has 16 residues. Per germline, CDR1 LGHDT and CDR2 YNNKEL (reference sequence). CDR3 DNA sequence: TGTGCCAGCAGCCAAGTGGCCGGGACAGGGAAGGGGACCCAGTACTTC. Protein product: CASSQVAGTGKGTQYF.

This clonotype has a count of ten or more. The V call is TRBV24-1, the J call TRBJ2-1; 9 bases agree with TRBD2. The germline V gene encodes CDR1 KGHDR and CDR2 SFDVKD. J gave up 8 bases and V 9 bases, and 13 bases lay outside the gene matches. The CDR3 totals 15 residues. The CDR3 DNA reads as TGTGCCACCGGGTTTGGGCGGGAGGGCCGCGATGAGCAGTTCTTC. This sequence encodes CATGFGREGRDEQFF.

This clonotype was detected only once. A much larger clone is a single base away; this may be a read error. V usage is TRBV7-2 and J usage is TRBJ2-1; TRBD2 might be the D (5 bases). The CDR3 runs 14 residues. CDR1 is SGHTA and CDR2 is FQGNSA in the germline V gene. Deletions cut 6 bases from V and 10 bases from J, with 19 bases between. CDR3 protein: CASRPGSSSYEQFF. CDR3 sequence (DNA): TGTGCCAGCAGGCCGGGTTCTAGCTCCTACGAGCAGTTCTTC. The whole variable domain, remainder taken from reference TRBV7-2 and TRBJ2-1, is GAGVSQSPSNKVTEKGKDVELRCDPISGHTALYWYRQSLGQGLEFLIYFQGNSAPDKSGLPSDRFSAERTGGSVSTLTIQRTQQEDSAVYLCASRPGSSSYEQFFGPGTRLTVL.

This clonotype was recorded at least ten times. The rearrangement joins TRBV28 to TRBJ1-1; no clear D gene. Germline values: CDR1 MDHEN, CDR2 SYDVKM. The CDR3 covers 14 residues. V was pared by 4 bases and J by 0 bases, with 9 bases between. The CDR3 loop reads CASSWASVNTEAFF. The DNA for the CDR3 is TGTGCCAGCAGTTGGGCCTCGGTGAACACTGAAGCTTTCTTT.

The rearrangement links TRBV20-1 to TRBJ2-7, with D uncertain. Between the trimmed V and J ends, which lost 4 bases and 4 bases, there was a span of 14 bases. CDR1 is DFQATT and CDR2 is SNEGSKA in the germline V gene (reference sequence). The CDR3 has 13 amino acids. In DNA, the CDR3 is TGCAGTGCTAACGACAAGAGGATATACGAGCAGTACTTC. This codes for CSANDKRIYEQYF.

This clonotype was seen a few times. The V gene is TRBV7-9, the J gene TRBJ2-3; 9 bases agree with TRBD2. The CDR3 runs to 20 residues. CDR1 and CDR2 from the germline V gene are SEHNR and FQNEAQ (reference sequence). The junction had 22 bases not matched to a gene; V was cut back by 5 bases and J by 4 bases. CDR3 DNA: TGTGCCAGCAGCACCCTAAGTGAAGCGGGAGGACCCCGGGCCCCAGATACGCAGTATTTT. This sequence encodes CASSTLSEAGGPRAPDTQYF.

The genes are TRBV5-1 and TRBJ1-2; perhaps TRBD1 as D (5 bases). This CDR3 has 15 residues. The germline V gene encodes CDR1 SGHRS and CDR2 YFSETQ. Trimming cost V 0 bases and J 6 bases, with 15 bases left between them. The CDR3 loop reads CASSLGDHPLDGYTF. The DNA for the CDR3 is TGCGCCAGCAGCTTGGGGGACCATCCGTTGGATGGCTACACCTTC. Full variable domain (rest looked up from reference TRBV5-1 and TRBJ1-2): KAGVTQTPRYLIKTRGQQVTLSCSPISGHRSVSWYQQTPGQGLQFLFEYFSETQRNKGNFPGRFSGRQFSNSRSEMNVSTLELGDSALYLCASSLGDHPLDGYTFGSGTRLTVV.

This clonotype was counted at least ten times. The J gene is TRBJ1-6, the V gene TRBV18; tentative D call: TRBD1 (5 bases). V dropped 2 bases and J dropped 7 bases, with 9 bases sitting between them. Germline CDR1 KGHSH, CDR2 LQKENI. CDR3 size: 14 residues. The CDR3 here is CASSPDSTNSPLHF. CDR3 coding DNA: TGTGCCAGCTCACCAGACAGCACCAATTCACCCCTCCACTTT.

This clonotype appeared a few times. The chain combines TRBV9 with TRBJ2-7; tentative D call: TRBD2 (5 bases). There are 14 residues in the CDR3. From germline, CDR1 is SGDLS and CDR2 YYNGEE. The V end lost 3 bases, the J end lost 0 bases, and 10 bases lay between the germline ends. CDR3 coding DNA: TGTGCCAGCAGCGCCACTAGTAGCTCCTACGAGCAGTACTTC. This codes for CASSATSSSYEQYF.

The sample holds a few counts of this clonotype. The rearrangement links TRBV27 to TRBJ2-1; D not resolved. The germline V and J ends were trimmed by 5 bases and 9 bases, with 11 bases remaining between them. The CDR3 length is 12 residues. Germline V gene lookup returns CDR1 MNHEY and CDR2 SMNVEV (reference sequence). CDR3 nucleotide sequence: TGTGCCAGCAGTCTATATAATGGTGAGCAGTTCTTC. As protein: CASSLYNGEQFF.

This rearrangement joins TRBV20-1 to TRBJ2-7; TRBD2 matches at 7 bases. The V gene end was trimmed by 3 bases and the J gene end by 3 bases; junction bases not matched to a gene: 20. From germline, CDR1 is DFQATT and CDR2 SNEGSKA (reference sequence). The CDR3 is 18 residues long. The CDR3 reads CSARWGGVAGEGIYEQYF. The CDR3 nucleotides are TGCAGTGCTAGGTGGGGGGGTGTTGCGGGGGAGGGGATCTACGAGCAGTACTTC.

This clonotype appeared a few times. This chain connects TRBV20-1 to TRBJ2-7; D may be TRBD2 (7 bases). Germline values: CDR1 DFQATT, CDR2 SNEGSKA (reference sequence). The V and J ends lost 5 bases and 7 bases respectively, with 21 bases between them. The CDR3 covers 14 residues. The CDR3 is CSAHRDSTGGEQYF. The CDR3 DNA reads as TGCAGTGCTCACAGGGACTCTACGGGGGGAGAGCAGTACTTC.

Ten or more counts support this clonotype. V and J are TRBV12-3 or TRBV12-4 and TRBJ2-5, with D perhaps TRBD1 (5 bases). This CDR3 has 13 residues. With 6 bases removed from V and 4 bases from J, the gap between germline ends came to 12 bases. CDR3 loop: CASSLRDGETQYF. The CDR3 DNA reads TGTGCCAGCAGCCTCAGGGATGGAGAGACCCAGTACTTC.

At least ten counts were recorded for this clonotype. The chain carries TRBV12-3 or TRBV12-4 and TRBJ2-2; tentative D call: TRBD1 (6 bases). There are 14 residues in the CDR3. Trimming left V 8 bases short and J 5 bases short, with 15 bases between. The CDR3 loop is CASLFQGRTGELFF. CDR3 nucleotides: TGTGCCAGCCTTTTTCAGGGGAGAACCGGGGAGCTGTTTTTT.

This clonotype was detected many times. This chain uses TRBV12-3 or TRBV12-4 with TRBJ1-5; weak D call: TRBD1 (6 bases). The CDR3 totals 14 residues. V lost 0 bases and J 8 bases, leaving 11 bases between the germline ends. CDR3 protein: CASSLAQGPEPQHF. The CDR3 DNA reads TGTGCCAGCAGTTTAGCACAGGGTCCGGAGCCCCAGCATTTT.

Comments on this clonotype: This may come from a read error, since a much larger clone is one base off. The chain links TRBV3-1 to TRBJ2-7; D is ambiguous. V was cut by 1 base and J by 2 bases, with 3 bases left in between. This CDR3 is 12 amino acids long. CDR1 and CDR2 from the germline V gene are LGHDT and YNNKEL (reference sequence). Written as DNA, the CDR3 is TGTGCCAGCAGCCAAGTTACCTACGAGCAGTACTTC. Protein sequence: CASSQVTYEQYF.

The chain joins TRBV7-9 to TRBJ2-6; 7 bases align to TRBD1. V trimming: 6 bases; J trimming: 3 bases; junction bases outside the gene matches: 8. Germline V gene sequence: CDR1 SEHNR, CDR2 FQNEAQ (reference sequence). This CDR3 contains 16 residues. CDR3 in amino acids: CASRRITGVGANVLTF. CDR3 coding DNA: TGTGCCAGCAGGCGAATTACAGGGGTTGGGGCCAACGTCCTGACTTTC.

V is TRBV10-3 and J is TRBJ2-2; D might be TRBD2 (6 bases). There are 15 residues in the CDR3. The V and J ends lost 4 bases and 4 bases respectively, with 13 bases between them. CDR1 is ENHRY and CDR2 is SYGVKD in the germline V gene. This CDR3 is CAISGGGTGTGELFF. CDR3 coding DNA: TGTGCCATCAGTGGGGGCGGGACGGGCACCGGGGAGCTGTTTTTT.

This clonotype was counted at least ten times. The V and J genes are TRBV7-9 and TRBJ1-1; TRBD1 might be the D (5 bases). The CDR3 runs 13 residues. V dropped 5 bases and J dropped 8 bases, with 15 bases sitting between them. Germline CDR1 is SEHNR and CDR2 is FQNEAQ (reference sequence). The CDR3 DNA is TGTGCCAGCAGCCCGAGGGGCATATCGGAAGCTTTCTTT. Protein sequence: CASSPRGISEAFF.

As concerns this clonotype: A much larger clone lies one base from this, so it may be a read error. The chain recombines TRBV7-9 with TRBJ2-5; the D call may be TRBD1 or TRBD2 (5 bases each). The CDR3 is 16 amino acids. Germline CDR1 is SEHNR and CDR2 is FQNEAQ (reference sequence). CDR3 loop: CASSLGAGMRRNEQSF. For the CDR3, the DNA is TGTGCCAGCAGCTTAGGGGCAGGGATGAGGAGGAATGAGCAGTCCTTC.

This clonotype was recorded a few times. The rearrangement uses TRBV27 and TRBJ1-1, with D possibly being TRBD1 (6 bases). Trimming shortened V by 6 bases and J by 4 bases, and 12 bases separated the two germline ends. CDR1 is MNHEY, CDR2 SMNVEV, per germline (reference sequence). This CDR3 spans 13 amino acids. CDR3 protein: CASRTGTITEAFF. In DNA, the CDR3 is TGTGCCAGCAGGACCGGGACAATCACTGAAGCTTTCTTT.

There are many counts of this clonotype. The chain joins TRBV30 to TRBJ2-2; tentatively, D is TRBD1 or TRBD2 (5 bases each). Germline values: CDR1 GTSNPN, CDR2 SVGIG (reference sequence). V gave up 6 bases and J gave up 7 bases, with 15 bases separating them. The CDR3 has 13 residues. CDR3 residues: CACSPARGGELFF. The CDR3 coding sequence is TGTGCCTGTAGCCCCGCGAGGGGCGGGGAGCTGTTTTTT.

This clonotype came up a few times. CDR3 amino acids: CASSRYIAGDEDEAFF. CDR3 in DNA: TGTGCCAGCAGCCGTTACATCGCAGGGGACGAAGATGAAGCTTTCTTT. The rearrangement links TRBV3-1 to TRBJ1-1; possibly TRBD1 for D (6 bases). CDR3 size: 16 residues. Trimming left V 4 bases short and J 7 bases short, with 22 bases between. Germline V CDR1 and CDR2: LGHDT, YNNKEL (reference sequence). The full variable domain, in which reference TRBV3-1 and TRBJ1-1 provide the parts outside the CDR3, is DTAVSQTPKYLVTQMGNDKSIKCEQNLGHDTMYWYKQDSKKFLKIMFSYNNKELIINETVPNRFSPKSPDKAHLNLHINSLELGDSAVYFCASSRYIAGDEDEAFFGQGTRLTVV.